These T cell receptor beta chains were read from a single sample in a study of cytomegalovirus exposure and HLA in healthy donors. Sequencing used immunoSEQ multiplex PCR; TCRdb keeps in-frame clones, though not all of them. The sample has 55,000 to 75,000 clones; 90% to 95% are singletons. Sequenced input: PBMCs. The receptor set was obtained from a man aged 18 to 30 in good health and CMV-seropositive. Each CDR3 is given with its conserved first and last residue. Each record gives: clone size, V gene, J gene, D gene, CDR3 DNA, CDR3 protein. A D gene is named only where the DNA matches it firmly. For some rows the clone size is stated as once, few or many, or as a class when expanded; others skip it.

size: NA; V: TRBV5-4; J: TRBJ2-2; D: NA; DNA: TGTGCCAGCAGCTTTGAAGAGGCGACCGGGGAGCTGTTTTTT; CDR3: CASSFEEATGELFF
size: NA; V: TRBV27; J: TRBJ1-4; D: NA; DNA: TGTGCCAGCAGACCCGGGGGGGTTGGAGAAAAACTGTTTTTT; CDR3: CASRPGGVGEKLFF
size: NA; V: TRBV11-2; J: TRBJ1-1; D: NA; DNA: TGTGCCAGCAGCGCCGAGCATGGGGGCTGGACTGAAGCTTTCTTT; CDR3: CASSAEHGGWTEAFF
size: once; V: TRBV7-9; J: TRBJ2-1; D: NA; DNA: TGTGCCAGCAGCTCCCTATACAATGAGCAGTTCTTC; CDR3: CASSSLYNEQFF
size: NA; V: TRBV6-5; J: TRBJ1-2; D: NA; DNA: TGTGCCAGCAGTTGGGGCGGGGGGCGACCGTCGGCTGGCTACACCTTC; CDR3: CASSWGGGRPSAGYTF
size: NA; V: TRBV5-1; J: TRBJ1-1; D: NA; DNA: TGCGCCAGCATCACACTCCCAGGGACTGCCGAGGAAGCTTTCTTT; CDR3: CASITLPGTAEEAFF
size: NA; V: TRBV4-1; J: TRBJ1-5; D: NA; DNA: TGCGCCAGCAGCCAAGACGGGGGACTGGGCCCGGTGCAGCCCCAGCATTTT; CDR3: CASSQDGGLGPVQPQHF
size: NA; V: TRBV29-1; J: TRBJ2-3; D: TRBD2; DNA: TGCAGCGTCAGTGGACTAGCGGGAGAGGGTGCTTCAGATACGCAGTATTTT; CDR3: CSVSGLAGEGASDTQYF
size: NA; V: TRBV6-1; J: TRBJ2-3; D: TRBD2; DNA: TGTGCCAGCAGTGAAGTGCTAGCGGGAGGGCGAGATACGCAGTATTTT; CDR3: CASSEVLAGGRDTQYF
size: NA; V: TRBV7-3; J: TRBJ2-7; D: TRBD2; DNA: TGTGCCAGCAGCTGGACTAGCGGGGTTACCCCCAACTCATACGAGCAGTACTTC; CDR3: CASSWTSGVTPNSYEQYF
size: NA; V: TRBV15; J: TRBJ1-2; D: NA; DNA: TGTGCCACCAGCAGGCGAACGGGGTATGGCTACACCTTC; CDR3: CATSRRTGYGYTF
size: NA; V: TRBV29-1; J: TRBJ1-2; D: NA; DNA: TGCAGCGTCACAGGGATAGTTGGCTACACCTTC; CDR3: CSVTGIVGYTF
size: few; V: TRBV30; J: TRBJ1-4; D: TRBD1; DNA: TGTGCCCTTGAAACGACAGGGAATGAAAAACTGTTTTTT; CDR3: CALETTGNEKLFF
size: NA; V: TRBV28; J: TRBJ2-1; D: NA; DNA: TGTGCCAGCAGCATACTAGAGAATGAGCAGTTCTTC; CDR3: CASSILENEQFF
size: NA; V: TRBV10-1; J: TRBJ2-3; D: NA; DNA: TGCGCCAGCAGTGAGGTCGCGGGAACCCCAGATACGCAGTATTTT; CDR3: CASSEVAGTPDTQYF
size: NA; V: TRBV5-1; J: TRBJ2-3; D: NA; DNA: TGCGCCAGCAGCAGTGGTGGAGCAGCTAGCACAGATACGCAGTATTTT; CDR3: CASSSGGAASTDTQYF
size: NA; V: TRBV5-6; J: TRBJ1-1; D: NA; DNA: TGTGCCAGCAGCTTCTCAACGGCCGGGGTTGGCCCGGGGGTTGAAGCTTTCTTT; CDR3: CASSFSTAGVGPGVEAFF
size: NA; V: TRBV6-1; J: TRBJ2-7; D: TRBD2; DNA: TGTGCCAGCAGTGGGAGGACTAGCGGGAGCCCCTACGAGCAGTACTTC; CDR3: CASSGRTSGSPYEQYF
size: once; V: TRBV2; J: TRBJ2-3; D: NA; DNA: TGTGCCAGCAGTGAAACGGGAATCCGCCCTAGCACAGATACGCAGTATTTT; CDR3: CASSETGIRPSTDTQYF
size: NA; V: TRBV20-1; J: TRBJ1-5; D: NA; DNA: TGCAGTGCAGGGGGGGGTCAGCCCCAGCATTTT; CDR3: CSAGGGQPQHF
size: NA; V: TRBV19; J: TRBJ2-1; D: TRBD1; DNA: TGTGCCAGTGGCTCCGGGACAGGGGAGGTTAGTGAGCAGTTCTTC; CDR3: CASGSGTGEVSEQFF
size: NA; V: TRBV6-6; J: TRBJ1-1; D: NA; DNA: TGTGCCAGCAGTTCCCTACAGGGAAGCACTGAAGCTTTCTTT; CDR3: CASSSLQGSTEAFF
size: NA; V: TRBV5-4; J: TRBJ2-7; D: TRBD2; DNA: TGTGCCAGCAGCGATCCCAGCGGGAGAGAGGGCGAGCAGTACTTC; CDR3: CASSDPSGREGEQYF
size: NA; V: TRBV15; J: TRBJ2-2; D: NA; DNA: TGTGCCACCAGCAGAGCTAGCGCCCGGGAGCTGTTTTTT; CDR3: CATSRASARELFF
size: NA; V: TRBV5-5; J: TRBJ1-1; D: TRBD1; DNA: TGTGCCAGCAGCTTGGAGGGGGCCTCTGAAGCTTTCTTT; CDR3: CASSLEGASEAFF
size: NA; V: TRBV18; J: TRBJ2-6; D: NA; DNA: TGTGCCAGCTCACCACGTCCCGTAAGCGGGGCCAACGTCCTGACTTTC; CDR3: CASSPRPVSGANVLTF
size: NA; V: TRBV7-9; J: TRBJ1-2; D: NA; DNA: TGTGCCAGCAGCTTAGAAGGGCGGCGAGGGACTGGGGGTGGCTACACCTTC; CDR3: CASSLEGRRGTGGGYTF
size: NA; V: TRBV4-2; J: TRBJ2-7; D: NA; DNA: TGTGCCAGCAGCCAAACGGGAGAGGTAGACGAGCAGTACTTC; CDR3: CASSQTGEVDEQYF
size: NA; V: TRBV5-1; J: TRBJ2-7; D: NA; DNA: TGCGCCAGCAGCTCAGGAGAAGGGGGTCAGCAGTACTTC; CDR3: CASSSGEGGQQYF
size: NA; V: TRBV6-4; J: TRBJ2-1; D: NA; DNA: TGTGCCAGCAGTGACGGGAAAACTAGCTACAATGAGCAGTTCTTC; CDR3: CASSDGKTSYNEQFF
size: NA; V: TRBV19; J: TRBJ1-5; D: TRBD1; DNA: TGTGCCAGTAGTGGACAGGGCGTCAATCAGCCCCAGCATTTT; CDR3: CASSGQGVNQPQHF
size: NA; V: TRBV20-1; J: TRBJ1-2; D: NA; DNA: TGCAGTGGGCACTATAACTATGGCTACACCTTC; CDR3: CSGHYNYGYTF
size: NA; V: TRBV5-1; J: TRBJ2-7; D: TRBD1; DNA: TGCGCCAGCAGCTTTGGGGGACAGGGGGTAGGCGAGCAGTACTTC; CDR3: CASSFGGQGVGEQYF
size: NA; V: TRBV4-1; J: TRBJ2-7; D: TRBD2; DNA: TGCGCCAGCAGCCAAGATGGCGGGGGTATAGTCTCCTACGAGCAGTACTTC; CDR3: CASSQDGGGIVSYEQYF
size: NA; V: TRBV2; J: TRBJ1-4; D: NA; DNA: TGTGCCAGCAGCTATAGGGGCGAAAAACTGTTTTTT; CDR3: CASSYRGEKLFF
size: NA; V: TRBV10-3; J: TRBJ2-2; D: TRBD1; DNA: TGTGCCATCAGTCCTGGACAGGAGGACACCGGGGAGCTGTTTTTT; CDR3: CAISPGQEDTGELFF